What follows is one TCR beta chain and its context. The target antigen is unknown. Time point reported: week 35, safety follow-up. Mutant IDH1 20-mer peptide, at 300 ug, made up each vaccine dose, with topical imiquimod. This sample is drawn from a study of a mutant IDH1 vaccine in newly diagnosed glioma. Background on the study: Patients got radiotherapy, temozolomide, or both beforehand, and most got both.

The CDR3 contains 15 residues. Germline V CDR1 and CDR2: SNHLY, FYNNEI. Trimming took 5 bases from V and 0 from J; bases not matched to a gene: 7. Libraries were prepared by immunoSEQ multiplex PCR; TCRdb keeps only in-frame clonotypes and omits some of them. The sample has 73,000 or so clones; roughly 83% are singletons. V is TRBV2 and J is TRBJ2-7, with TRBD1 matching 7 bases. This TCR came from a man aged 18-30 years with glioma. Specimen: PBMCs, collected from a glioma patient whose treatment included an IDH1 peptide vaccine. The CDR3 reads CASSPGTVGSYEQYF. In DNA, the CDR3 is TGTGCCAGCAGTCCCGGGACAGTTGGCTCCTACGAGCAGTACTTC.